The 23 T cell receptor beta chains given below trace back to one sample, sequenced in a study of T cell responses to AZD1222 COVID-19 vaccine. TCRdb's copy holds only in-frame clones and misses some; the assay was immunoSEQ multiplex PCR. The sample lists under 80,000 clones; 79% were seen once. The specimen comprised peripheral blood, sampled on day 0 of MenACWY control vaccination. These receptors were taken from an adult in good health.

The chain combines TRBV7-8 with TRBJ1-2; D gene uncertain. CDR1 is SGHVS and CDR2 is FQNEAQ in the germline V gene. The V gene lost 0 bases and the J gene lost 5 bases, with 13 bases spanning the gap. CDR3 length: 15 amino acids. CDR3 loop: CASSLAVLPGYGYTF. For the CDR3, the DNA is TGTGCCAGCAGCTTAGCCGTCCTTCCGGGTTATGGCTACACCTTC.

The rearrangement links TRBV6-2 or TRBV6-3 to TRBJ1-5; the D gene is possibly TRBD1 (6 bases). With 5 bases removed from V and 7 bases from J, the gap between germline ends came to 15 bases. This CDR3 spans 14 amino acids. The germline V gene encodes CDR1 MNHEY and CDR2 SVGEGT. CDR3 region: CASSRDNHYQPQHF. The CDR3 DNA reads as TGTGCCAGCAGTCGGGACAACCACTACCAGCCCCAGCATTTT.

The chain uses TRBV2 and TRBJ1-2, with D hard to call. This CDR3 has 15 residues. Germline assignment: CDR1 SNHLY and CDR2 FYNNEI. Trimming took off 0 bases at V and 2 bases at J, with 10 bases between the two ends. The CDR3 reads CASSEARGPNYGYTF. The CDR3 nucleotides read TGTGCCAGCAGTGAAGCGCGAGGGCCCAACTATGGCTACACCTTC.

This chain uses TRBV7-2 with TRBJ2-7, with D perhaps TRBD1 (6 bases). Germline assignment: CDR1 SGHTA and CDR2 FQGNSA. V lost 6 bases, J lost 2 bases, and 11 bases lay in between. This CDR3 region has 13 residues. CDR3 DNA sequence: TGTGCCAGCAGACCAACAGGGACCTACGAGCAGTACTTC. It is translated as CASRPTGTYEQYF.

The chain links TRBV6-1 to TRBJ2-7; 7 bases agree with TRBD2. From germline, CDR1 is MNHNS and CDR2 SASEGT. Trimming at V came to 2 bases and at J to 6 bases, leaving 7 bases not matched to a gene. The CDR3 runs to 14 residues. CDR3 coding DNA: TGTGCCAGCAGTGAAAGACTAGCCTCTAGCGAGCAGTACTTC. Protein: CASSERLASSEQYF.

This clone was seen a single time. The V and J genes are TRBV30 and TRBJ2-7; no definite D call. With 4 bases removed from V and 4 bases from J, the gap between germline ends came to 14 bases. Per germline, CDR1 GTSNPN and CDR2 SVGIG (reference sequence). This CDR3 comprises 13 residues. In DNA, the CDR3 is TGTGCCTGGAAATACGCCTGGCAATACGAGCAGTACTTC. As protein: CAWKYAWQYEQYF.

This sequence joins TRBV5-1 and TRBJ1-1; the D is unclear. The CDR3 sequence is 15 residues long. The germline CDR1 and CDR2 sequences are SGHRS and YFSETQ. The V and J ends lost 2 bases and 2 bases respectively, with 13 bases between them. This CDR3 reads CASSFDGQSNTEAFF. CDR3 coding DNA: TGCGCCAGCAGCTTCGATGGGCAGTCAAACACTGAAGCTTTCTTT. Looking up the rest from reference TRBV5-1 and TRBJ1-1 gives the full variable domain: KAGVTQTPRYLIKTRGQQVTLSCSPISGHRSVSWYQQTPGQGLQFLFEYFSETQRNKGNFPGRFSGRQFSNSRSEMNVSTLELGDSALYLCASSFDGQSNTEAFFGQGTRLTVV.

The chain carries TRBV18 and TRBJ2-5, with unresolved D. CDR3 length: 13 residues. Trimming left V 5 bases short and J 5 bases short, with 12 bases between. Germline V CDR1 and CDR2: KGHSH, LQKENI. The CDR3 bases are TGTGCCAGCTCATCCCCAGCCAGTGAGACCCAGTACTTC. Its protein is CASSSPASETQYF.

The count of this clone is one. The CDR3, as DNA: TGTGCCAGCAGCCTCGGGACACAAGATACGCAGTATTTT. It encodes CASSLGTQDTQYF. The V gene is TRBV12-3 or TRBV12-4, the J gene TRBJ2-3, with TRBD1 as a possible D gene (6 bases). The V end lost 6 bases, the J end lost 5 bases, and 12 bases lay between the germline ends. This CDR3 is 13 amino acids long.

This clone was detected once. The V gene is TRBV12-3 or TRBV12-4, the J gene TRBJ2-7, with D perhaps TRBD2 (6 bases). Trimming took 3 bases from V and 4 from J, leaving 10 bases between them. The CDR3 loop spans 13 amino acids. The CDR3 DNA sequence: TGTGCCAGCAGTTTGGAGGGCCTTTACGAGCAGTACTTC. The encoded protein is CASSLEGLYEQYF.

J is TRBJ2-7 and V is TRBV9; tentative D call: TRBD2 (5 bases). CDR1 is SGDLS and CDR2 is YYNGEE in the germline V gene. The CDR3 runs 14 residues. V lost 0 bases to trimming and J lost 4 bases, with 11 bases between them. The CDR3 coding sequence is TGTGCCAGCAGCGTAGACGGGGATCAGTACGAGCAGTACTTC. Translated: CASSVDGDQYEQYF.

The gene calls are TRBV10-2 and TRBJ1-1; no reliable D call. The V end was cut by 3 bases, the J end by 0 bases, with 11 bases between. Germline CDR1 WSHSY, CDR2 SAAADI. The CDR3 totals 15 residues. CDR3 sequence reads: CASSDDAFLNTEAFF. In DNA form, the CDR3 reads TGCGCCAGCAGTGATGACGCCTTTCTGAACACTGAAGCTTTCTTT.

The chain joins TRBV10-3 to TRBJ2-3; no firm D call. CDR3 length equals 14 residues. Trimming pared 2 bases from V and 5 bases from J, leaving 11 bases between. In germline, CDR1 is ENHRY, CDR2 SYGVKD. The CDR3 here is CAISEGSIGDTQYF. CDR3 nucleotides: TGTGCCATCAGTGAGGGTAGCATTGGAGATACGCAGTATTTT.

This chain connects TRBV5-8 to TRBJ1-1, with D unclear. Per the germline V gene, CDR1 is SGHTS and CDR2 is YDEGEE. The CDR3 length is 17 residues. The V and J ends lost 0 bases and 3 bases respectively, with 18 bases between them. The CDR3 loop reads CASSLAARVGGDTEAFF. CDR3 bases: TGTGCCAGCAGCTTGGCGGCGAGGGTCGGTGGGGACACTGAAGCTTTCTTT.

The V call is TRBV27, the J call TRBJ2-2, with D possibly TRBD2 on 6 matching bases. This CDR3 has 13 amino acids. Germline V CDR1 and CDR2: MNHEY, SMNVEV (reference sequence). Trimming pared 4 bases from V and 7 bases from J, leaving 10 bases between. CDR3 nucleotide sequence: TGTGCCAGCAGTTCTAGCGTGGGCGGGGAGCTGTTTTTT. Protein sequence: CASSSSVGGELFF.

The chain uses TRBV19 and TRBJ1-1, with 11 nucleotides matching TRBD1. CDR1 is LNHDA and CDR2 is SQIVND in the germline V gene (reference sequence). This CDR3 has 14 amino acids. Trimming removed 3 bases from V and 4 bases from J; junction bases left unmatched: 1. CDR3 DNA: TGTGCCAGTAGTATCGGACAGGGGGCCACTGAAGCTTTCTTT. Amino acids: CASSIGQGATEAFF.

This clone has at least ten counts. The rearrangement uses TRBV19 and TRBJ2-1; 11 bases fit TRBD1. The CDR3 runs 16 residues. Germline CDR1 reads LNHDA; CDR2 reads SQIVND (reference sequence). J lost 9 bases, V lost 5 bases, and 12 bases had no gene match. CDR3 loop: CASSPLGGQGGSEQFF. In DNA form, the CDR3 reads TGTGCCAGTAGTCCACTCGGGGGACAGGGGGGAAGTGAGCAGTTCTTC.

The rearrangement uses TRBV15 and TRBJ1-2, with a possible D match to TRBD1 (5 bases). Germline CDR1 is LNHNV and CDR2 is YYDKDF (reference sequence). The ends were cut back, 0 bases at V and 1 base at J, with 9 bases in the middle. The CDR3 spans 15 residues. The chain's CDR3 is CATSREAGNNYGYTF. The CDR3 DNA follows: TGTGCCACCAGCAGAGAGGCAGGGAATAACTATGGCTACACCTTC.

This chain uses TRBV28 with TRBJ1-2; D call uncertain. The CDR3 has 14 amino acids. Trimming left V 2 bases short and J 6 bases short, with 13 bases between. Germline lookup yields CDR1 MDHEN and CDR2 SYDVKM. The CDR3 protein is CASSLNRRTDGYTF. The CDR3 DNA is TGTGCCAGCAGTTTAAACCGAAGGACTGATGGCTACACCTTC.

This clone was seen a handful of times. The V call is TRBV28, the J call TRBJ1-4; D remains unclear. V shed 7 bases and J shed 7 bases, with 16 bases lying between them. The CDR3 covers 14 residues. Germline CDR1 and CDR2: MDHEN and SYDVKM. The CDR3 region has the DNA TGTGCCAGCAATAACTTCCCAGGAGGTGAAAAACTGTTTTTT. This codes for CASNNFPGGEKLFF.

CDR3 amino acids: CASGQPNTGELFF. CDR3 sequence (DNA): TGTGCCAGCGGACAGCCGAACACCGGGGAGCTGTTTTTT. The chain couples TRBV9 to TRBJ2-2, with D perhaps matching TRBD1 (6 bases). Germline V CDR1 and CDR2: SGDLS, YYNGEE. This CDR3 comprises 13 residues. V was clipped by 7 bases and J by 0 bases, with 7 bases between them.

The chain is built from TRBV13 and TRBJ2-1; 8 bases line up with TRBD1. CDR1 is PRHDT, CDR2 FYEKMQ, per germline (reference sequence). The length of the CDR3 is 17 residues. V shed 5 bases, J shed 1 base, and the junction held 10 bases outside the gene matches. CDR3 bases: TGTGCCAGCAGCCCGGAACTTACAGGGGGATCCTACAATGAGCAGTTCTTC. Protein product: CASSPELTGGSYNEQFF.

This rearrangement joins TRBV5-1 to TRBJ2-2; D not resolved. With 4 bases removed from V and 1 base from J, the gap between germline ends came to 11 bases. Germline lookup yields CDR1 SGHRS and CDR2 YFSETQ. The CDR3 contains 15 residues. Written as DNA, the CDR3 is TGCGCCAGCAGCACAAACGACTGGAACACCGGGGAGCTGTTTTTT. Translated, it gives CASSTNDWNTGELFF.